The next 29 T cell receptor beta chains were all read from a single sample in a study of cytotoxic CD8 clonotypes in ibrutinib-treated CLL. Measured with immunoSEQ multiplex PCR; TCRdb has only the in-frame clones, and not every one. Of some 140,000 clones in the sample, approximately 89% were seen once. Sequencing used PBMCs, obtained after 12 months of ibrutinib treatment. Every receptor here comes from a human donor with chronic lymphocytic leukemia.

V usage is TRBV7-2 and J usage is TRBJ2-7, with TRBD1 as a possible D gene (6 bases). CDR3 length equals 14 residues. CDR1 is SGHTA and CDR2 is FQGNSA in the germline V gene. Trimming removed 2 bases at V and 0 bases at J, with 8 bases between. The CDR3 region is CASSLTGSSYEQYF. For the CDR3, the DNA is TGTGCCAGCAGCTTAACAGGGAGCTCCTACGAGCAGTACTTC.

The chain carries TRBV5-8 and TRBJ2-1; 10 bases match TRBD2. Germline lookup yields CDR1 SGHTS and CDR2 YDEGEE. The CDR3 spans 15 residues. Losses at the gene ends were 4 bases for V and 4 bases for J; bases not matched to a gene: 5. The CDR3 is CASSAGTSVYNEQFF. In nucleotides, the CDR3 is TGTGCCAGCAGCGCAGGGACTAGCGTTTACAATGAGCAGTTCTTC.

This chain links TRBV15 with TRBJ2-7; 9 positions match TRBD1. Germline CDR1 is LNHNV and CDR2 is YYDKDF (reference sequence). The CDR3 has 14 residues. V was pared by 5 bases and J by 9 bases, with 11 bases of the junction left unmatched. CDR3 nucleotide sequence: TGTGCCACCAGCGGGGGGACAGGGATCTCTAGGCAGTACTTC. Its protein is CATSGGTGISRQYF.

The chain joins TRBV5-1 to TRBJ1-4; 10 bases are a match to TRBD1. This CDR3 region has 14 residues. Germline trimming cut 4 bases from V and 5 bases from J; bases unmatched to any gene: 2. Germline assignment: CDR1 SGHRS and CDR2 YFSETQ. CDR3 nucleotide sequence: TGCGCCAGCAGCCTGGGACAGGGGAATGAAAAACTGTTTTTT. It encodes CASSLGQGNEKLFF.

CDR3 amino acids: CASSFGRLAGNTGELFF. The CDR3 coding sequence is TGTGCCAGCAGCTTTGGGAGACTAGCGGGTAACACCGGGGAGCTGTTTTTT. The V gene is TRBV11-2, the J gene TRBJ2-2; TRBD2 matches at 10 bases. Losses at the gene ends were 3 bases for V and 2 bases for J; bases not matched to a gene: 6. Germline V CDR1 and CDR2: SGHAT, FQNNGV. CDR3 length: 17 amino acids.

V gene TRBV14 combines with J gene TRBJ2-7; tentatively, D is TRBD2 (6 bases). The CDR3 runs 14 residues. Germline V CDR1 and CDR2: SGHDN, FVKESK. Trimming took off 4 bases at V and 2 bases at J, with 12 bases between the two ends. The CDR3 spells CASSPGATPYEQYF. DNA for the CDR3: TGTGCCAGCAGCCCGGGAGCAACCCCCTACGAGCAGTACTTC. Full variable domain (remainder filled in from reference TRBV14 and TRBJ2-7): EAGVTQFPSHSVIEKGQTVTLRCDPISGHDNLYWYRRVMGKEIKFLLHFVKESKQDESGMPNNRFLAERTGGTYSTLKVQPAELEDSGVYFCASSPGATPYEQYFGPGTRLTVT.

V and J are TRBV7-9 and TRBJ2-1; D possibly matches TRBD1 or TRBD2 (5 bases each). The V end was cut by 5 bases, the J end by 0 bases, with 17 bases between. The CDR3 totals 17 residues. Per the germline V gene, CDR1 is SEHNR and CDR2 is FQNEAQ (reference sequence). CDR3 residues: CASSPPPGAFSYNEQFF. CDR3 bases: TGTGCCAGCAGCCCACCTCCCGGGGCATTCTCCTACAATGAGCAGTTCTTC.

The chain is built from TRBV7-8 and TRBJ2-3; 11 nucleotides agree with TRBD1. Germline CDR1 SGHVS, CDR2 FQNEAQ. V gave up 4 bases and J gave up 4 bases; unmatched junction bases: 7. This CDR3 has 16 residues. CDR3 sequence: CASSWTGTGGSDTQYF. The DNA for the CDR3 is TGTGCCAGCAGCTGGACCGGGACAGGGGGATCAGATACGCAGTATTTT.

In its sample, this clone was seen once. J is TRBJ2-1 and V is TRBV30; D unresolved. CDR3 length: 12 amino acids. The V and J ends lost 2 bases and 4 bases respectively, with 6 bases between them. CDR1 and CDR2 from the germline V gene are GTSNPN and SVGIG (reference sequence). The CDR3 DNA sequence: TGTGCCTGGAGTAAGCCTTACAATGAGCAGTTCTTC. Protein sequence: CAWSKPYNEQFF.

A remark on this clone: At one of its ends the junction is not consistent with the germline gene, which may arise from a read error. This chain uses TRBV7-7 with TRBJ2-3, with 7 bases lining up with TRBD1. CDR1 and CDR2 (germline): SSHAT, FNYEAQ (reference sequence). The CDR3 covers 14 residues. This CDR3 is CASSMGQNTDTQYF. CDR3 DNA: TGTGCTAGCAGTATGGGACAGAACACAGATACGCAGTATTTT.

The V call is TRBV7-3, the J call TRBJ2-7; D not resolved. Germline V gene sequence: CDR1 SGHTA, CDR2 FQGTGA. The CDR3 sequence is 13 residues long. Trimming cost V 5 bases and J 4 bases, with 12 bases left between them. CDR3 nucleotide sequence: TGTGCCAGCAGCCCAAGTTCGGGTTACGAGCAGTACTTC. Protein sequence: CASSPSSGYEQYF.

The chain couples TRBV28 to TRBJ1-1, with a weak D call TRBD1 (5 bases). Trimming shortened V by 7 bases and J by 8 bases, and 17 bases separated the two germline ends. The V gene's germline CDR1 is MDHEN and CDR2 SYDVKM. The CDR3 spans 13 residues. CDR3 sequence: CASIQGREREAFF. The CDR3 DNA is TGTGCCAGCATCCAAGGCAGGGAAAGGGAAGCTTTCTTT.

Note on this clone: Other DNA sequences of this sample code for an identical CDR3. The chain has TRBV5-4 and TRBJ2-3; 14 bases are a match to TRBD2. V trimming: 2 bases; J trimming: 2 bases; junction bases outside the gene matches: 4. CDR1 is SGHNT and CDR2 is YYREEE in the germline V gene (reference sequence). CDR3 length: 17 amino acids. CDR3 in amino acids: CASSLRLAGGPTDTQYF. The CDR3 DNA is TGTGCCAGCAGCTTACGACTAGCGGGAGGGCCCACAGATACGCAGTATTTT. Based on the CDR3 plus reference TRBV5-4 and TRBJ2-3, the full variable domain is ETGVTQSPTHLIKTRGQQVTLRCSSQSGHNTVSWYQQALGQGPQFIFQYYREEENGRGNFPPRFSGLQFPNYSSELNVNALELDDSALYLCASSLRLAGGPTDTQYFGPGTRLTVL.

J is TRBJ2-1 and V is TRBV28; TRBD2 agrees at 10 bases. Germline-derived CDR1 and CDR2 are MDHEN and SYDVKM. After removal of 6 bases from V and 7 bases from J, the junction contained 9 bases not matched to a gene. The CDR3 sequence is 15 residues long. The CDR3 loop reads CASRGAGGPGNEQFF. The CDR3 DNA follows: TGTGCCAGCAGGGGAGCGGGAGGGCCTGGGAATGAGCAGTTCTTC.

This rearrangement joins TRBV29-1 to TRBJ2-1; D is ambiguous. This CDR3 is built from 14 residues. Looked up from germline, CDR1 is SQVTM and CDR2 is ANQGSEA. The V end lost 7 bases, the J end lost 0 bases, and 13 bases lay between the germline ends. CDR3 nucleotide sequence: TGCAGCGCGGCGGACGGAAGCTCCTACAATGAGCAGTTCTTC. Translated, it gives CSAADGSSYNEQFF.

The V and J genes are TRBV15 and TRBJ1-2; the D is unclear. The ends were cut back, 5 bases at V and 4 bases at J, with 14 bases in the middle. The CDR3 covers 14 residues. The germline V gene encodes CDR1 LNHNV and CDR2 YYDKDF (reference sequence). CDR3 sequence (DNA): TGTGCCACCAGCGGAACAGACGGCCCCTATGGCTACACCTTC. Residues: CATSGTDGPYGYTF. The full variable domain, its missing parts supplied by reference TRBV15 and TRBJ1-2, is DAMVIQNPRYQVTQFGKPVTLSCSQTLNHNVMYWYQQKSSQAPKLLFHYYDKDFNNEADTPDNFQSRRPNTSFCFLDIRSPGLGDTAMYLCATSGTDGPYGYTFGSGTRLTVV.

CDR3: CASSPQPTGNSNQPQHF. The CDR3 nucleotides are TGTGCCAGCTCACCACAACCGACAGGAAATAGCAATCAGCCCCAGCATTTT. The rearrangement uses TRBV18 and TRBJ1-5, with TRBD1 as a possible D gene (6 bases). CDR3 length equals 17 residues. V gave up 1 base and J gave up 0 bases, with 13 bases separating them. Germline values: CDR1 KGHSH, CDR2 LQKENI.

V and J are TRBV5-8 and TRBJ2-2; TRBD1 or TRBD2 may be the D gene (5 bases each). The V end was cut by 0 bases, the J end by 0 bases, with 9 bases between. Germline V lookup: CDR1 SGHTS, CDR2 YDEGEE. The CDR3 contains 16 residues. In DNA, the CDR3 is TGTGCCAGCAGCTTGGGGGACCACGCGAACACCGGGGAGCTGTTTTTT. Its protein product is CASSLGDHANTGELFF.

The CDR3 is CATTRQEGFTGELFF. The CDR3 DNA reads TGTGCCACCACTCGGCAGGAGGGGTTTACCGGGGAGCTGTTTTTT. V and J are TRBV15 and TRBJ2-2; possibly TRBD2 for D (6 bases). Trimming took off 7 bases at V and 5 bases at J, with 17 bases between the two ends. The CDR3 covers 15 residues. Germline values: CDR1 LNHNV, CDR2 YYDKDF (reference sequence).

V gene TRBV9 combines with J gene TRBJ2-7; 10 positions agree with TRBD2. Looked up from germline, CDR1 is SGDLS and CDR2 is YYNGEE. The CDR3 is 16 amino acids. The V and J ends lost 0 bases and 4 bases, in that order; junction bases with no gene match: 7. CDR3 in amino acids: CASSVASTSGLYEQYF. CDR3 bases: TGTGCCAGCAGCGTAGCTTCGACTAGCGGGCTTTACGAGCAGTACTTC.

V is TRBV5-8 and J is TRBJ2-5; TRBD2 matches 8 bases. J gave up 5 bases and V 0 bases, and 9 bases lay outside the gene matches. CDR1 and CDR2 (germline): SGHTS, YDEGEE. The CDR3 extends over 16 amino acids. The CDR3 loop is CASSLDAGRAFETQYF. The DNA of the CDR3 is TGTGCCAGCAGCTTGGACGCCGGGAGGGCCTTCGAGACCCAGTACTTC. Full variable domain (outside the CDR3, taken from reference TRBV5-8 and TRBJ2-5): EAGVTQSPTHLIKTRGQQATLRCSPISGHTSVYWYQQALGLGLQFLLWYDEGEERNRGNFPPRFSGRQFPNYSSELNVNALELEDSALYLCASSLDAGRAFETQYFGPGTRLLVL.

This clone came up once. CDR3 in DNA: TGTGCCACTCCATGGGCTCCCAACGGGGGCTACACCTTC. This encodes CATPWAPNGGYTF. J is TRBJ1-2 and V is TRBV25-1; D remains ambiguous. Germline values: CDR1 MGHDK, CDR2 SYGVNS. The CDR3 totals 13 residues. Trimming cost V 10 bases and J 8 bases, with 20 bases left between them.

The chain uses TRBV7-9 and TRBJ2-5; D remains unclear. Germline V gives CDR1 SEHNR, CDR2 FQNEAQ (reference sequence). The V gene lost 3 bases and the J gene lost 0 bases, with 8 bases spanning the gap. The CDR3 loop spans 14 amino acids. CDR3 sequence: CASSLMPDQETQYF. The CDR3, as DNA: TGTGCCAGCAGCTTGATGCCAGACCAAGAGACCCAGTACTTC.

V usage is TRBV19 and J usage is TRBJ1-2; D uncertain. The CDR3 contains 13 residues. CDR1 and CDR2 from the germline V gene are LNHDA and SQIVND (reference sequence). Deletions cut 2 bases from V and 7 bases from J, with 11 bases between. CDR3 amino acids: CASSILEGFGYTF. The CDR3 DNA follows: TGTGCCAGTAGTATATTGGAGGGATTTGGCTACACCTTC.

The V call is TRBV28, the J call TRBJ1-5; a weak D match, TRBD1 (5 bases). V was pared by 6 bases and J by 8 bases, with 23 bases between. CDR3 length: 16 amino acids. CDR1 and CDR2 (germline): MDHEN, SYDVKM. CDR3 DNA: TGTGCCAGCAGCCTGTGGGGAGGGGTCCTTGCCGAGCCCCAGCATTTT. This encodes CASSLWGGVLAEPQHF.

The chain is built from TRBV7-2 and TRBJ2-7; 8 nucleotides agree with TRBD2. Losses at the gene ends were 2 bases for V and 4 bases for J; bases not matched to a gene: 4. This CDR3 comprises 14 residues. Per germline, CDR1 SGHTA and CDR2 FQGNSA. The CDR3 coding sequence is TGTGCCAGCAGCTTATCAGCTAGCGGGTACGAGCAGTACTTC. This translates into CASSLSASGYEQYF.

The chain links TRBV29-1 to TRBJ2-1, with 8 positions matching TRBD2. The CDR3 length is 15 residues. Germline assignment: CDR1 SQVTM and CDR2 ANQGSEA. V shed 3 bases and J 4 bases; nucleotides not matched to a gene: 8. CDR3 in amino acids: CSVETGTRAYNEQFF. CDR3 in DNA: TGCAGCGTTGAGACCGGGACTAGGGCATACAATGAGCAGTTCTTC.

In this sample, this clone turned up once. V gene TRBV28 combines with J gene TRBJ1-3; D uncertain. CDR1 and CDR2 (germline): MDHEN, SYDVKM. The CDR3 consists of 15 residues. Deletions cut 4 bases from V and 0 bases from J, with 10 bases between. The CDR3 spells CASSSTPSSGNTIYF. DNA of the CDR3: TGTGCCAGCAGTTCAACTCCCTCCTCTGGAAACACCATATATTTT.

The V gene is TRBV7-6, the J gene TRBJ2-7, with D maybe TRBD1 (5 bases). Trimming took off 1 base at V and 0 bases at J, with 7 bases between the two ends. Per germline, CDR1 SGHVS and CDR2 FNYEAQ. The CDR3 is made up of 14 amino acids. The CDR3 DNA reads TGTGCCAGCAGCTTAGTACAGGACTCCTACGAGCAGTACTTC. It translates to CASSLVQDSYEQYF. The entire variable domain, with the rest obtained from reference TRBV7-6 and TRBJ2-7, is as follows: GAGVSQSPRYKVTKRGQDVALRCDPISGHVSLYWYRQALGQGPEFLTYFNYEAQQDKSGLPNDRFSAERPEGSISTLTIQRTEQRDSAMYRCASSLVQDSYEQYFGPGTRLTVT.